A single sample gave rise to the 5 T cell receptor beta chains below, sequenced in a study of T cell responses to AZD1222 COVID-19 vaccine. Here immunoSEQ multiplex PCR was the method, and the copy in TCRdb shows in-frame clones only, minus some. In the table there are roughly 130,000 clones, around 90% of which are singletons. The material sequenced was peripheral blood, taken on day 0 of AZD1222 vaccination. These receptors all stem from an adult in good health.

The V call is TRBV27, the J call TRBJ1-1; 9 bases map to TRBD1. The trim removed 3 bases at V and 4 bases at J, leaving 9 bases unmatched. The CDR3 extends over 16 amino acids. Germline lookup yields CDR1 MNHEY and CDR2 SMNVEV (reference sequence). The CDR3 spells CASSLYRGLLSTEAFF. The CDR3 DNA reads TGTGCCAGCAGTTTGTACAGGGGGCTTTTGAGCACTGAAGCTTTCTTT.

This chain joins TRBV4-1 and TRBJ1-6, with TRBD1 as a possible D gene (5 bases). This CDR3 region has 16 residues. With 0 bases removed from V and 10 bases from J, the gap between germline ends came to 16 bases. Germline loops: CDR1 MGHRA, CDR2 YSYEKL. The chain's CDR3 is CASSQDRSTGRSPLHF. In DNA form, the CDR3 reads TGCGCCAGCAGCCAAGATAGGAGTACAGGTCGGTCACCCCTCCACTTT.

The chain recombines TRBV29-1 with TRBJ2-3; D may match TRBD1 or TRBD2 (5 bases each). The CDR3 runs to 12 residues. Germline assignment: CDR1 SQVTM and CDR2 ANQGSEA. V gave up 7 bases and J gave up 3 bases, with 11 bases separating them. This chain's CDR3 is CSAAGATDTQYF. The CDR3 coding sequence is TGCAGCGCTGCCGGGGCGACAGATACGCAGTATTTT.

This chain connects TRBV9 to TRBJ2-3; 9 bases agree with TRBD2. CDR1 is SGDLS and CDR2 is YYNGEE in the germline V gene. The CDR3 loop spans 20 amino acids. Unmatched junction bases numbered 28, after V lost 4 bases and J lost 10 bases. The CDR3 loop is CASSPLTSGPNIGEGEAQYF. As DNA, the CDR3 is TGTGCCAGCAGCCCCCTGACTAGCGGCCCTAACATCGGCGAGGGAGAGGCGCAGTATTTT.

The gene calls are TRBV18 and TRBJ1-6; D not certain. CDR1 and CDR2 from the germline V gene are KGHSH and LQKENI. V was clipped by 10 bases and J by 7 bases, with 14 bases between them. The CDR3 sequence is 13 residues long. CDR3 residues: CATGRGGNSPLHF. The CDR3 DNA is TGTGCCACCGGCCGGGGTGGGAATTCACCCCTCCACTTT.